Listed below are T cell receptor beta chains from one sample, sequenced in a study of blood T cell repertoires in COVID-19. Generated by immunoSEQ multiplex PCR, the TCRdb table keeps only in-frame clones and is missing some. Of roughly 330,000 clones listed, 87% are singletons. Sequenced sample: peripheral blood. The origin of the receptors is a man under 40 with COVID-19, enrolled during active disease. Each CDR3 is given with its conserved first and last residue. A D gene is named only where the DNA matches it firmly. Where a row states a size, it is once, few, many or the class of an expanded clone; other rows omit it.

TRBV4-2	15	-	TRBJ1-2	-	TGTGCCAGCAGCCAAGAGAGGACAGACTACTATGGCTACACCTTC	CASSQERTDYYGYTF
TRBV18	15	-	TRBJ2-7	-	TGTGCCAGCTCACCTCAGGGGTCCCTCTCCTACGAGCAGTACTTC	CASSPQGSLSYEQYF
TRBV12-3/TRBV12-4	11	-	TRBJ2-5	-	TGTGCCAGCAGTTTGAGGGAGACCCAGTACTTC	CASSLRETQYF
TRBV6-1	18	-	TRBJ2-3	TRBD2	TGTGCCAGCAGTGCTGCGGGGGGCCTCTATACTAGCACAGATACGCAGTATTTT	CASSAAGGLYTSTDTQYF
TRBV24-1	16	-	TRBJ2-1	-	TGTGCCACCAGTGATACCCGAGCAGGTTGGGACAATGAGCAGTTCTTC	CATSDTRAGWDNEQFF
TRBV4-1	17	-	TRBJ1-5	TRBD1	TGCGCCAGCAGCCCCAACACACAGGGGATTAGCAATCAGCCCCAGCATTTT	CASSPNTQGISNQPQHF
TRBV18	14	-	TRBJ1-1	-	TGTGCCAGCTCACTAGGGACACCTAACACTGAAGCTTTCTTT	CASSLGTPNTEAFF
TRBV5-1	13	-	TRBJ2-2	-	TGCGCCAGCAGCTTGACACCGCCCGGGGAGCTGTTTTTT	CASSLTPPGELFF
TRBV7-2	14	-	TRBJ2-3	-	TGTGCCAGCAGTCCCCAGCGGGGCACAGATACGCAGTATTTT	CASSPQRGTDTQYF
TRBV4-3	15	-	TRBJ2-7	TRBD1	TGCGCCAGCAGCCCTGGGACAGGGGGTACCTACGAGCAGTACTTC	CASSPGTGGTYEQYF
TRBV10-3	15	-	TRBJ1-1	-	TGTGCCATCAGTGAACGGGAGATATTGAACACTGAAGCTTTCTTT	CAISEREILNTEAFF
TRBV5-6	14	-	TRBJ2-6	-	TGTGCCAGCATCTATAACTCTGGGGCCAACGTCCTGACTTTC	CASIYNSGANVLTF
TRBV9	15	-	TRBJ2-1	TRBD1	TGTGCCAGCAGCGTAAGGGACAGGACGTACAATGAGCAGTTCTTC	CASSVRDRTYNEQFF
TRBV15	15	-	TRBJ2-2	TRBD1	TGTGCCACCAGCAAGGGACAGGCTAACACCGGGGAGCTGTTTTTT	CATSKGQANTGELFF
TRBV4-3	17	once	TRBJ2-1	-	TGCGCCAGCAGCCAAGATCTAGGGGCAGCCTCCTACAATGAGCAGTTCTTC	CASSQDLGAASYNEQFF
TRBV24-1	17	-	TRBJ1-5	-	TGTGCCACCAGTGATTCGACTAGAGGGTCTCGCAATCAGCCCCAGCATTTT	CATSDSTRGSRNQPQHF
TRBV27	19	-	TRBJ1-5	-	TGTGCCAGCAGTTTAGGTCCCCGAGGGGGTTGGGGAGCCAATCAGCCCCAGCATTTT	CASSLGPRGGWGANQPQHF
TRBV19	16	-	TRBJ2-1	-	TGTGCCAGTAGTCCCGGACTCCTAAGCTCCTACAATGAGCAGTTCTTC	CASSPGLLSSYNEQFF
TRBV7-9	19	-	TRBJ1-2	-	TGTGCCAGCAGCTTAGTAGCTGGTAGGACAAATACCCGGCACAATGGCTACACCTTC	CASSLVAGRTNTRHNGYTF
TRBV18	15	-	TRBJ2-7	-	TGTGCCAGCTCACCCGGACTTTCAAGCTCCTACGAGCAGTACTTC	CASSPGLSSSYEQYF
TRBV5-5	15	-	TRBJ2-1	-	TGTGCCAGCAGCTTGGAACTCAAATCCGGGACACGCAAGTTCTTC	CASSLELKSGTRKFF
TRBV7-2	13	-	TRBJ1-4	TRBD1	TGTGCCAGCAGCTCTGGACAGGGATTAAAACTGTTTTTT	CASSSGQGLKLFF
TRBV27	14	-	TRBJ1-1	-	TGTGCCAGCAGTTGGGGGGGTGCAGGCACTGAAGCTTTCTTT	CASSWGGAGTEAFF
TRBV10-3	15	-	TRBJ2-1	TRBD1	TGTGCCATCAGTGGCCCGGGACAGACGTACAATGAGCAGTTCTTC	CAISGPGQTYNEQFF
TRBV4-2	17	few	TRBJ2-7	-	TGTGCCAGCAGCCAAGATCATGTAGCTTCCAGCTCCTACGAGCAGTACTTC	CASSQDHVASSSYEQYF
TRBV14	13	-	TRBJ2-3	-	TGTGCCAGCAGTTACAACAGGAGAGATACGCAGTATTTT	CASSYNRRDTQYF
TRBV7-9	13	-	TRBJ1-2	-	TGTGCCAGCAGCATAGACAGACACTATGGCTACACCTTC	CASSIDRHYGYTF